The 6 T cell receptor beta chains given below trace back to one sample, sequenced in a study of monozygotic twins with inflammatory bowel disease. TCRdb re-called the 5' RACE reads and shows each CDR3 protein once, DNA omitted. This specimen shows about 380,000 distinct CDR3 sequences; the ten leading clones hold just over 2.5%. Sequencing used blood. The receptors stem from a human donor with ulcerative colitis or Crohn's disease, or a healthy co-twin of an affected twin (not recorded which).

This chain uses TRBV20-1 with TRBJ1-1. This CDR3 has 15 residues. Germline CDR1 reads DFQATT; CDR2 reads SNEGSKA (reference sequence). This chain's CDR3 is CSASWLGVQNTEAFF.

The chain uses TRBV7-6 and TRBJ1-5. CDR1 is SGHVS, CDR2 FNYEAQ, per germline. CDR3 length equals 14 residues. The CDR3 is CASSFLGEMQPQHF.

The chain links TRBV7-2 to TRBJ2-7; lacking DNA, the TRBD2 call made by TCRdb goes unchecked. The germline V gene has CDR1 SGHTA and CDR2 FQGNSA. The CDR3 is 14 amino acids. The CDR3 spells CASRSTSGGSEQYF.

This chain joins TRBV20-1 and TRBJ2-3; there is no DNA to check the TCRdb D call of TRBD1. The germline CDR1 and CDR2 sequences are DFQATT and SNEGSKA (reference sequence). This CDR3 region has 15 residues. CDR3 protein: CSARGRGPGTDTQYF.

The chain recombines TRBV27 with TRBJ2-1; TCRdb reports TRBD2, a call that lacks DNA to check it against. Per germline, CDR1 MNHEY and CDR2 SMNVEV (reference sequence). CDR3 length: 14 residues. CDR3 sequence: CASSLSVRGSEQFF.

The J gene is TRBJ2-1, the V gene TRBV7-2; without DNA, the TCRdb call of TRBD2 cannot be checked. CDR1 and CDR2 (germline): SGHTA, FQGNSA. The CDR3 contains 15 residues. CDR3 residues: CASSLGLAATREQFF.